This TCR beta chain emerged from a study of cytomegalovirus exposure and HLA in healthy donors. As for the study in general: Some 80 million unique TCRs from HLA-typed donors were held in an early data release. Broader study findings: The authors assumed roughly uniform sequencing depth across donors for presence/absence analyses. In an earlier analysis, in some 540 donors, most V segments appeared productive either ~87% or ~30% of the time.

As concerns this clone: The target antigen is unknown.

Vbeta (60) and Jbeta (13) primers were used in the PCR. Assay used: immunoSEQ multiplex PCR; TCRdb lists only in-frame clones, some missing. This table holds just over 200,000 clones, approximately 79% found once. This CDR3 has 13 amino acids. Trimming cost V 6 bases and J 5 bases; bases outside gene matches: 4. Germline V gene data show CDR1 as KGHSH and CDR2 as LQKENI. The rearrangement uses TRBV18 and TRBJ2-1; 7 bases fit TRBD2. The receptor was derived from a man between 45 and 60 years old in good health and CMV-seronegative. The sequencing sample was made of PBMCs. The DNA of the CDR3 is TGTGCCAGCTCCCTTCTAGCGGACAATGAGCAGTTCTTC. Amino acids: CASSLLADNEQFF.